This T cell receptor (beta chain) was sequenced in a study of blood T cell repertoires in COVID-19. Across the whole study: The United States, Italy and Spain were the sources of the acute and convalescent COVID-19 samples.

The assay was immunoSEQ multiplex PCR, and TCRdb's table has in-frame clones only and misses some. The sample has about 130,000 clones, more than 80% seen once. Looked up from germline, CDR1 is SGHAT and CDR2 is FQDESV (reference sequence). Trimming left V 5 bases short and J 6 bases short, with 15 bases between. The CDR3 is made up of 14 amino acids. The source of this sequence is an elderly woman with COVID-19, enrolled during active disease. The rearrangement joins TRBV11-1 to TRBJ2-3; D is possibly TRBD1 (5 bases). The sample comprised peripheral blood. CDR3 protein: CASSQRLAGDTQYF. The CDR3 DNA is TGTGCCAGCAGCCAGAGGCTGGCAGGGGATACGCAGTATTTT.